The source of this T cell receptor beta chain is a study of cytomegalovirus exposure and HLA in healthy donors (dated by TCRdb to 2016 to 2017). About the study as a whole: The roughly 650 repertoires of the first cohort and the 95 to 150 validation repertoires were produced on the same platform, according to a later analysis. The study aimed to test whether cataloging public T cell receptors could reveal signatures of past pathogen exposure. A separate validation cohort of roughly 130 different subjects was used in addition to the 666-subject first cohort. The study combined high-throughput TCR immunosequencing, statistical association of individual TCRs with disease status, and machine learning to predict cytomegalovirus infection status. What the study reported, not specific to this receptor: Cytomegalovirus status was reported to be diagnosed by the classifier with high specificity and sensitivity in both the original and validation cohorts. All 120 repertoires were used to score co-occurrence in the validation cohort in a later analysis, because that analysis had no HLA typing for the cohort. In the study, approximately 160 TCR beta chains were listed as associated with cytomegalovirus. Subsequent analysis determined that TCRs grouped into clusters in the first cohort also showed a tendency toward co-occurrence across the roughly 130 validation repertoires, and approximately 93% of cluster scores exceeded 0. In vitro tests confirmed that a few of the cytomegalovirus-associated TCR beta chains recognize cytomegalovirus antigens. Most TCR sequences were observed very rarely across donors, whereas some public TCRs were present in many individuals. The authors suggested that the approach could potentially be generalized to other disease states and immunological phenotypes.

From the germline V gene (reference sequence), CDR1 is LNHDA and CDR2 is SQIVND. The germline ends are 11 bases apart after V is trimmed by 5 bases and J by 4 bases. There are 13 amino acids in the CDR3, from cysteine to phenylalanine inclusive. Only CDR3 DNA is held: 39 bases, read in frame from base 1. The library was obtained by the immunoSEQ multiplex PCR assay. On the study's bioinformatics: To diagnose cytomegalovirus status from the catalog of TCR beta chain sequences, a statistical classification framework was built. TCRdb retrieved this table from immuneACCESS and kept in-frame rearrangements only. Not all clones are present; in checked studies, unresolved V genes account for under half, and no reason is known for the remainder. D and trimming come from the DNA, and the V and J calls and clone size come from that table. This sample comprises 170,000 or so clones, 85% of them detected only once. The leading ten clones occupy approximately 16% of the sample.

This clone was detected only a few times. This clone's antigen is unknown. The input lacks base qualities; no much larger clone sits a single base away. Separate from the approximately 700-subject first cohort, the validation cohort of about 110 subjects was the group to which the donors belonged. The sample was PBMCs. The sequence links TRBV19 to TRBJ1-1, with no reliable assignment of the D segment. This receptor was obtained from a man between 18 and 35 years old in good health and CMV-seropositive. The DNA is TGTGCCAGTAGTGAATCTTCCAGCACTGAAGCTTTCTTT. It codes for CASSESSSTEAFF.